This record covers a single T cell receptor beta chain. Its antigen specificity is not known. No base-level quality is on record; no much larger clone is a single base apart. This sample is drawn from a study of CD8 T cells in Susac syndrome (dated by TCRdb to between 2018 and 2020). In the study overall: Whether CD8+ T cell activation and differentiation in Susac syndrome was antigen driven was tested using repertoire sequencing. The study compared CD8+ T cell repertoire clonality among 12 healthy donors, approximately 14 Susac syndrome patients and roughly 15 multiple sclerosis patients.

CDR1 and CDR2 were assigned from the germline V gene (reference sequence) as LNHNV and YYDKDF. The junction shows trimming of 3 bases on V and 1 base on J, plus 8 bases between the germline ends. The CDR3 covers 14 residues, taking in both the cysteine and the phenylalanine. Just the 42-base CDR3 DNA is kept, in frame starting at base 1. Peripheral blood CD8+ and CD4+ T cells from healthy donors, Susac syndrome patients and multiple sclerosis patients were profiled by high-throughput TCR beta sequencing. The multiple sclerosis controls were treatment-naive patients who had stable or active relapsing-remitting disease and met the revised McDonald criteria. Bulk CD8+ and CD4+ T cells were purified magnetically by negative isolation, whereas CD8+ TEMRA cells were enriched by FACS. Blood was collected in EDTA tubes and processed within 24 hours, with PBMCs isolated through density gradient centrifugation. PBMCs intended for TCR sequencing were cryopreserved in liquid nitrogen and were subsequently thawed in a 37 degrees C water bath. The sorted or isolated CD4+, CD8+ and CD8+ TEMRA cells had a purity of 90% or higher.

Study-wide conclusions, independent of this receptor: The study acknowledged that relatively few individuals were included in the TCR sequencing and HLA analysis.

RNA was extracted using the RNeasy kit, and roughly 0.5 to 1 ug of the RNA was reverse transcribed with random hexamers. TCR beta CDR3 regions were amplified with the immunoSEQ multiplex PCR assay covering 54 Vbeta and 13 Jbeta segments. PCR amplification bias was corrected by using a synthetic template baseline for primer optimization and computational correction. From the authors' description of their analysis: Only productive sequences were kept, with reads annotated to V, D and J genes according to IMGT and analyzed in immunoSEQ Analyzer. To calculate clonality, Shannon entropy was normalized by log2 of the number of productive unique sequences and then subtracted from one. Public and private clones were assessed among the 100 most prevalent clones of each patient and control. Clones were defined as Susac-specific if absent from the healthy and MS cohorts, from more than 900 published viral clones and from other ImmuneACCESS disease sequences. TCRdb handled the public reads itself, with Q25 trimming in fastp and clone calling in MiXCR, and kept productive beta chains. Rows with one shared CDR3 protein collapse into an entry with the most common genes and DNA. The V and J calls and clone size are TCRdb's, not the authors'. In this sample the table shows under 55,000 distinct CDR3 sequences, approximately 93% of which occur a single time. Jointly, the top ten make up less than 0.55% of the sample.

The sequence came from a human donor with multiple sclerosis. The chain is assembled from TRBV15 and TRBJ2-3; there is no confident call for the D gene. The sequencing input was CD8+ T cells from PBMCs. The DNA reads as follows: TGTGCCACCAGCAGGGTGGGCGGCACAGATACGCAGTATTTT. Its protein product is CATSRVGGTDTQYF. The full variable domain, with segments outside the CDR3 supplied by the reference TRBV15 and TRBJ2-3 proteins, appears as DAMVIQNPRYQVTQFGKPVTLSCSQTLNHNVMYWYQQKSSQAPKLLFHYYDKDFNNEADTPDNFQSRRPNTSFCFLDIRSPGLGDTAMYLCATSRVGGTDTQYFGPGTRLTVL.